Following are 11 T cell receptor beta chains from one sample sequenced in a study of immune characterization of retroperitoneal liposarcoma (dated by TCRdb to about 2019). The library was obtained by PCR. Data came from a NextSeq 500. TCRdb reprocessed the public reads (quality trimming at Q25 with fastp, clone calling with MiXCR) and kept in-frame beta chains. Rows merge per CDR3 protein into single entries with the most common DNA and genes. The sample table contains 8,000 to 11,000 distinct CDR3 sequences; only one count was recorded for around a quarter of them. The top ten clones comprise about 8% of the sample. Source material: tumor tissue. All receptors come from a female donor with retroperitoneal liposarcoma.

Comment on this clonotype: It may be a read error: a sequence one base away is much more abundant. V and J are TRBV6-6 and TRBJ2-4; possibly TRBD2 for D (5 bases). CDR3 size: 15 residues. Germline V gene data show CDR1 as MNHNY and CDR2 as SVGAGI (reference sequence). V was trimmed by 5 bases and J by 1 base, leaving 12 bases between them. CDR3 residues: CASSMIGDAKNIQYF. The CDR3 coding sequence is TGTGCCAGCAGTATGATCGGGGATGCCAAAAACATTCAGTACTTC.

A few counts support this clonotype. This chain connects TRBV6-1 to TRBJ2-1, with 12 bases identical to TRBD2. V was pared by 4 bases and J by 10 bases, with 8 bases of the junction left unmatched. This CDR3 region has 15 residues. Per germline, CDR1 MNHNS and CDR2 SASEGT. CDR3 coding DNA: TGTGCCAGCAGTGCCGGACTAGCGGGAACCTACGAGCAGTTCTTC. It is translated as CASSAGLAGTYEQFF.

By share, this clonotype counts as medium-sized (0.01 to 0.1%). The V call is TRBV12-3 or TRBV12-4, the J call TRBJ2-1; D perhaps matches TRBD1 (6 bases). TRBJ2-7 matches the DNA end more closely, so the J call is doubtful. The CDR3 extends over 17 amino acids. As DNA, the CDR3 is TGTGCCAGCAGTTTAGGTGACAGGCGCCGTAACAACTACGAGCAGTACTTC. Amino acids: CASSLGDRRRNNYEQYF.

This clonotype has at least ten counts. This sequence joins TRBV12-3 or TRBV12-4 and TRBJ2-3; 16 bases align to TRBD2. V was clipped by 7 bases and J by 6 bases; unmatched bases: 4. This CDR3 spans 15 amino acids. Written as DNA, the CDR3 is TGTGCCAGCAAGCCGGGACTAGCGGGAGGGGATACGCAGTATTTT. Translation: CASKPGLAGGDTQYF.

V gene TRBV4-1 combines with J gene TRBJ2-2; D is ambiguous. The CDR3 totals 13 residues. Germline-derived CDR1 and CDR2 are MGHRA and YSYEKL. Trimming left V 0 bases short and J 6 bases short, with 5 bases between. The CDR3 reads CASSQELAGELFF. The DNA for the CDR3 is TGCGCCAGCAGCCAAGAGCTGGCCGGGGAGCTGTTTTTT.

In DNA, the CDR3 is TGTAGGGACAGCCACCCCGAGCAGTACTTC. It is translated as CRDSHPEQYF. This sequence joins TRBV6-4 and TRBJ2-4; TRBD1 matches at 7 bases. The J call may be wrong; the DNA end is better matched by TRBJ2-7. Germline assignment: CDR1 MRHNA and CDR2 SNTAGT. This CDR3 is 10 amino acids long.

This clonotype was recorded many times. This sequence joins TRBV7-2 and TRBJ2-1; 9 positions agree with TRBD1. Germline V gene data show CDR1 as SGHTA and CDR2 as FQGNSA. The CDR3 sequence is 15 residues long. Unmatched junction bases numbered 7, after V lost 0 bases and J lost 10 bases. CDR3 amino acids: CASSLAGTGIYEQFF. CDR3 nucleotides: TGTGCCAGCAGCTTAGCCGGGACAGGGATTTACGAGCAGTTCTTC.

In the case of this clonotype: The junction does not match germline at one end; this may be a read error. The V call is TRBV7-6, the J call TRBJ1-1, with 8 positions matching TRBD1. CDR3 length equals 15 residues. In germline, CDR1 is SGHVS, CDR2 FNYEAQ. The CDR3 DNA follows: TGTGCCAACAGCTTAGATCGGACAGGGAGGACTGAAGCTTTCTTT. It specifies CANSLDRTGRTEAFF.

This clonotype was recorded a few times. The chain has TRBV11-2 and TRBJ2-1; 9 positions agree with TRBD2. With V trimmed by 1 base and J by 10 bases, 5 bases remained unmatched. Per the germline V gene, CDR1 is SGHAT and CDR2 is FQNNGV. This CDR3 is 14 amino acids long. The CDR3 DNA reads TGTGCCAGCAGCTTAGTCGTAGCGGGAGACGAGCAGTTCTTC. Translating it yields CASSLVVAGDEQFF.

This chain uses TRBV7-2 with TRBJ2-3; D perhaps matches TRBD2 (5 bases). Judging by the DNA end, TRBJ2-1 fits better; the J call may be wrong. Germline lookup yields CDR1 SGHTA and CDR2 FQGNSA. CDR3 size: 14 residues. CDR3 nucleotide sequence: TGTGCCAGCAGCGTCGCGGGCTACCAAGAGACCCAGTTCTTC. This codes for CASSVAGYQETQFF.

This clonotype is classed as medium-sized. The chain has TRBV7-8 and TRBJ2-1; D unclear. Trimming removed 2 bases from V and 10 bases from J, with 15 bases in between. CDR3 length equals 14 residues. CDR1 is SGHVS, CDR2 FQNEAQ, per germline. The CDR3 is CASSLQSRSYEQFF. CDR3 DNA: TGTGCCAGCAGCTTACAGAGCCGCTCCTACGAGCAGTTCTTC.